Below are 22 T cell receptor beta chains sequenced from a single sample in a study of blood T cells in healthy people across ages. For the second PCR, which ran for about 7 to 11 cycles, a sample-barcoded 5' primer and a J-beta primer mix were used. TCRdb passed the 5' RACE reads through MiXCR, listing each CDR3 protein once. The table lists around 650,000 distinct CDR3 sequences, 32% of them singletons. The sample consisted of blood. These receptors were obtained from a woman aged 80 or over in good health.

As concerns this clonotype: An end of the junction differs from the germline gene, which may be a read error. The V and J genes are TRBV6-1 and TRBJ2-7, with a possible D match to TRBD1 (6 bases). This CDR3 is 13 amino acids long. The germline V gene has CDR1 MNHNS and CDR2 SASEGT. CDR3 amino acids: CASSRDTIYKQYF. The CDR3 region has the DNA TGTGCCAGCAGCAGGGACACGATCTACAAGCAGTACTTC.

In regard to this clonotype: A clone one base away is much larger, so this may be a read error. The CDR3 region has the DNA TGTGCCAGCAGCTTAACTGGAGCGGGGGTGGGCAATGAGCAGTACTTC. This encodes CASSLTGAGVGNEQYF. V gene TRBV7-3 combines with J gene TRBJ2-7, with 8 positions matching TRBD2. The CDR3 is 16 amino acids. Germline V gene sequence: CDR1 SGHTA, CDR2 FQGTGA. V lost 0 bases and J lost 7; bases outside the gene matches: 11.

At least ten counts were recorded for this clonotype. The chain is built from TRBV7-2 and TRBJ1-5; the match to TRBD1 covers 7 bases. V was clipped by 6 bases and J by 8 bases; unmatched bases: 10. Germline CDR1 and CDR2: SGHTA and FQGNSA. The CDR3 length is 14 residues. The CDR3 protein is CASRINRGTEPQHF. Here the CDR3 DNA reads TGTGCCAGCAGAATTAACAGGGGAACAGAGCCCCAGCATTTT.

Worth noting for this clonotype: Possible read error: a much larger clone is one base away. The chain links TRBV30 to TRBJ2-5; D gene unclear. Germline assignment: CDR1 GTSNPN and CDR2 SVGIG (reference sequence). The CDR3 runs 12 residues. V lost 5 bases to trimming and J lost 11 bases, with 18 bases between them. The CDR3 nucleotides are TGTGCCTGGCTTAGGAATTACAATGAGCAGTACTTC. Residues: CAWLRNYNEQYF.

The chain links TRBV7-9 to TRBJ2-1; no clear D gene. The CDR3 runs 16 residues. Per germline, CDR1 SEHNR and CDR2 FQNEAQ (reference sequence). V was cut by 5 bases and J by 6 bases, with 20 bases left in between. CDR3 region: CASSHPPGILFNEQFF. CDR3 DNA sequence: TGTGCCAGCAGCCATCCTCCAGGCATTCTATTCAATGAGCAGTTCTTC.

As concerns this clonotype: A much larger clonotype is one base distant, so this may be a read error. This chain joins TRBV2 and TRBJ2-5; TRBD2 is a possible D gene (7 bases). Per the germline V gene, CDR1 is SNHLY and CDR2 is FYNNEI. V was clipped by 6 bases and J by 11 bases, with 16 bases between them. The CDR3 runs 12 residues. The CDR3 sequence is CASSGGQREQYF. The CDR3 DNA reads TGTGCCAGCAGCGGGGGGCAAAGGGAGCAGTACTTC.

The chain joins TRBV29-1 to TRBJ2-5; 7 nucleotides match TRBD2. CDR1 and CDR2 (germline): SQVTM, ANQGSEA. J gave up 5 bases and V 7 bases, and 7 bases lay outside the gene matches. CDR3 length equals 12 residues. DNA for the CDR3: TGCAGCGCCCTGGACGGGGGGGAGACCCAGTACTTC. It encodes CSALDGGETQYF.

This clonotype was picked up many times. The chain has TRBV20-1 and TRBJ2-5; D may be TRBD1 (6 bases). Per germline, CDR1 DFQATT and CDR2 SNEGSKA (reference sequence). Deletions cut 5 bases from V and 1 base from J, with 17 bases between. The CDR3 runs 15 residues. This CDR3 is CSAGTGPLPQETQYF. As DNA, the CDR3 is TGCAGTGCTGGAACAGGGCCCCTGCCCCAAGAGACCCAGTACTTC.

The V and J genes are TRBV28 and TRBJ1-2, with 7 positions matching TRBD1. V lost 6 bases, J lost 7 bases, and 8 bases stayed unmatched. The germline V gene encodes CDR1 MDHEN and CDR2 SYDVKM. The CDR3 totals 13 residues. Here the CDR3 DNA reads TGTGCCAGCAGAACAGGGGCCGTGAGTGGCTACACCTTC. It specifies CASRTGAVSGYTF.

This chain uses TRBV28 with TRBJ2-1, with 9 positions matching TRBD2. V shed 6 bases and J 2 bases; nucleotides not matched to a gene: 8. The CDR3 is 16 residues long. Looked up from germline, CDR1 is MDHEN and CDR2 is SYDVKM. This CDR3 is CASSEPGLATYNEQFF. The CDR3 DNA follows: TGTGCCAGCAGCGAACCGGGACTAGCTACCTACAATGAGCAGTTCTTC.

V gene TRBV7-2 combines with J gene TRBJ2-3; 9 bases are shared with TRBD2. V gave up 2 bases and J gave up 5 bases; unmatched junction bases: 5. The CDR3 extends over 15 amino acids. CDR1 SGHTA and CDR2 FQGNSA come from the germline V gene. CDR3 nucleotide sequence: TGTGCCAGCAGCTTATTGGGTAGCGGGAGAGATACGCAGTATTTT. Translation: CASSLLGSGRDTQYF. Together with reference TRBV7-2 and TRBJ2-3, the CDR3 gives the full variable domain: GAGVSQSPSNKVTEKGKDVELRCDPISGHTALYWYRQSLGQGLEFLIYFQGNSAPDKSGLPSDRFSAERTGGSVSTLTIQRTQQEDSAVYLCASSLLGSGRDTQYFGPGTRLTVL.

Points on this clonotype: Possible read error: a much larger clone is one base away. The V gene is TRBV5-5, the J gene TRBJ2-7; weak D call: TRBD2 (7 bases). The CDR3 extends over 15 amino acids. Germline CDR1 and CDR2: SGHKS and YYEKEE (reference sequence). Trimming stripped 0 bases from V and 6 bases from J, with 16 bases between. As DNA, the CDR3 is TGTGCCAGCAGCTTGGTGGGGGGGCCTTGCGGCGAGCAGTACTTC. This codes for CASSLVGGPCGEQYF.

This clonotype was observed a few times. The rearrangement joins TRBV10-3 to TRBJ2-2; D is ambiguous. The CDR3 has 11 amino acids. The germline CDR1 and CDR2 sequences are ENHRY and SYGVKD. Trimming shortened V by 4 bases and J by 5 bases, and 2 bases separated the two germline ends. The CDR3 sequence is CAISGTGELFF. CDR3 bases: TGTGCCATCAGTGGGACCGGGGAGCTGTTTTTT.

There are a few counts of this clonotype. The chain combines TRBV3-1 with TRBJ1-1; D is unresolved. From germline, CDR1 is LGHDT and CDR2 YNNKEL (reference sequence). The V end lost 0 bases, the J end lost 4 bases, and 6 bases lay between the germline ends. The CDR3 is 13 residues long. The CDR3 region is CASSQEKSTEAFF. CDR3 bases: TGTGCCAGCAGCCAAGAAAAGTCCACTGAAGCTTTCTTT.

The V and J genes are TRBV16 and TRBJ2-7; TRBD2 matches 11 bases. Germline CDR1 is KGHSY and CDR2 is FQNENV. V dropped 0 bases and J dropped 4; count of bases not matched to a gene: 8. The CDR3 sequence is 17 residues long. The CDR3 loop is CASSQSELAGEEYEQYF. CDR3 coding DNA: TGTGCCAGCAGCCAATCCGAACTAGCGGGAGAGGAGTACGAGCAGTACTTC.

This clonotype has at least ten counts. This chain joins TRBV7-9 and TRBJ2-3; no clear D. The V gene lost 5 bases and the J gene lost 2 bases, with 11 bases spanning the gap. The CDR3 has 14 amino acids. Germline CDR1 SEHNR, CDR2 FQNEAQ (reference sequence). The CDR3 region has the DNA TGTGCCAGCAGCCTAGACGACTCCACAGATACGCAGTATTTT. It codes for CASSLDDSTDTQYF.

In its sample, this clonotype was seen many times. The V call is TRBV20-1, the J call TRBJ1-5; D unresolved. Trimming left V 6 bases short and J 0 bases short, with 15 bases between. Germline V gene sequence: CDR1 DFQATT, CDR2 SNEGSKA (reference sequence). The CDR3 is 15 residues long. The CDR3: CSARTRPYSNQPQHF. In nucleotides, the CDR3 is TGCAGTGCAAGGACCCGCCCGTATAGCAATCAGCCCCAGCATTTT.

This clonotype was picked up many times. The chain links TRBV12-3 or TRBV12-4 to TRBJ1-1; the D is unclear. The CDR3 consists of 15 residues. Trimming shortened V by 1 base and J by 6 bases, and 15 bases separated the two germline ends. The CDR3 nucleotides are TGTGCCAGCAGTTTAGGATCTGGGAGGACCGCTGAAGCTTTCTTT. It yields the protein CASSLGSGRTAEAFF.

The chain is built from TRBV19 and TRBJ1-1; D is unresolved. Trimming removed 5 bases at V and 3 bases at J, with 22 bases between. The length of the CDR3 is 17 residues. Looked up from germline, CDR1 is LNHDA and CDR2 is SQIVND (reference sequence). This CDR3 is CASSPRYRGADDTEAFF. The DNA for the CDR3 is TGTGCCAGTAGTCCCCGGTATCGAGGCGCGGATGACACTGAAGCTTTCTTT.

In this sample, this clonotype turned up many times. The V and J genes are TRBV4-2 and TRBJ2-3; TRBD2 matches 13 bases. V was clipped by 4 bases and J by 2 bases; unmatched bases: 3. There are 16 residues in the CDR3. CDR1 is LGHNA, CDR2 YNFKEQ, per germline. The CDR3 reads CASSLLAGGLTDTQYF. In nucleotides, the CDR3 is TGTGCCAGCAGCCTACTAGCGGGGGGGCTCACAGATACGCAGTATTTT.

This clonotype was counted only a few times. The J gene is TRBJ2-7, the V gene TRBV3-1; no definite D call. The CDR3 extends over 14 amino acids. Trimming pared 4 bases from V and 2 bases from J, leaving 12 bases between. Germline CDR1 LGHDT, CDR2 YNNKEL (reference sequence). In nucleotides, the CDR3 is TGTGCCAGCAGCCCGGCCCCCAGGCCCTACGAGCAGTACTTC. This encodes CASSPAPRPYEQYF.

This sequence joins TRBV12-3 or TRBV12-4 and TRBJ2-5; tentative D call: TRBD2 (5 bases). The DNA end favors TRBJ2-1, so the J call may be wrong. This CDR3 region has 13 residues. In DNA, the CDR3 is TGTGCCAGCAGTTTTCGGGGTCAAGAGACCCAGTTCTTC. Translation gives CASSFRGQETQFF.